This entry lists 30 T cell receptor beta chains sequenced from one sample in a study of blood T cell repertoires in COVID-19. Only in-frame clones appear in the TCRdb table, and some are missing; sequencing was by immunoSEQ multiplex PCR. The table lists 180,000 or so clones, approximately 83% of them singletons. The sequenced sample was peripheral blood. The origin of the receptors is a man aged 60-69 years with acute or convalescent COVID-19.

This chain uses TRBV28 with TRBJ1-3; 8 nucleotides align to TRBD1. CDR1 is MDHEN and CDR2 is SYDVKM in the germline V gene. V shed 2 bases, J shed 1 base, and the junction held 1 base outside the gene matches. The CDR3 runs 15 residues. DNA of the CDR3: TGTGCCAGCAGTTTACAGGGGGCTTCTGGAAACACCATATATTTT. Protein sequence: CASSLQGASGNTIYF.

The genes are TRBV5-1 and TRBJ1-4, with TRBD1 matching 7 bases. Germline CDR1 SGHRS, CDR2 YFSETQ. V shed 6 bases, J shed 5 bases, and the junction held 16 bases outside the gene matches. CDR3 size: 17 residues. The chain's CDR3 is CASTRRDSLSPNEKLFF. The CDR3 DNA is TGCGCCAGCACCCGCCGGGACAGCCTTTCGCCCAATGAAAAACTGTTTTTT.

This clone was observed a few times. The genes are TRBV29-1 and TRBJ1-3; 9 bases are shared with TRBD1. The CDR3 runs to 14 residues. Germline V gives CDR1 SQVTM, CDR2 ANQGSEA. The V and J ends lost 7 bases and 4 bases, in that order; junction bases with no gene match: 8. DNA of the CDR3: TGCAGCGCCTTAAACACAGGGGGCGGAAACACCATATATTTT. Residues: CSALNTGGGNTIYF.

This clone was counted only a few times. Other DNA sequences from this sample encode an identical CDR3 as well. The chain uses TRBV27 and TRBJ1-5; no clear D. Deletions cut 2 bases from V and 6 bases from J, with 8 bases between. The CDR3 runs to 13 residues. Germline CDR1 and CDR2: MNHEY and SMNVEV (reference sequence). DNA for the CDR3: TGTGCCAGCAGTTTAGGAGGGCGTCAGCCCCAGCATTTT. Its translation is CASSLGGRQPQHF.

The chain combines TRBV2 with TRBJ1-5; a weak D match, TRBD1 (6 bases). Looked up from germline, CDR1 is SNHLY and CDR2 is FYNNEI. The CDR3 runs to 13 residues. The V end lost 7 bases, the J end lost 6 bases, and 13 bases lay between the germline ends. The CDR3 nucleotides are TGTGCCAGCATGAGGGACACAAGTCAGCCCCAGCATTTT. Its protein is CASMRDTSQPQHF.

The chain is built from TRBV28 and TRBJ1-2; tentatively, D is TRBD1 (6 bases). This CDR3 is built from 14 residues. Germline V gives CDR1 MDHEN, CDR2 SYDVKM. The V gene lost 6 bases and the J gene lost 0 bases, with 11 bases spanning the gap. The CDR3 reads CASRRQASNYGYTF. The CDR3 DNA sequence: TGTGCCAGCAGACGACAGGCCTCTAACTATGGCTACACCTTC.

The rearrangement uses TRBV6-6 and TRBJ2-7; tentatively, D is TRBD1 (6 bases). This CDR3 is 16 amino acids long. Trimming shortened V by 4 bases and J by 2 bases, and 18 bases separated the two germline ends. Looked up from germline, CDR1 is MNHNY and CDR2 is SVGAGI (reference sequence). CDR3 nucleotide sequence: TGTGCCAGCAGTTTTAGTATCAGGGGCCACACCTACGAGCAGTACTTC. Amino acid sequence: CASSFSIRGHTYEQYF.

The chain employs TRBV3-1 (or the pseudogene TRBV3-2) and TRBJ1-2; 8 bases map to TRBD1. CDR1 and CDR2 (germline): LGHDT, YNNKEL (reference sequence). The CDR3 consists of 14 residues. The ends lost 1 base at V and 8 bases at J; junction bases unmatched: 6. CDR3 loop: CASSQAGRGQGYTF. CDR3 nucleotides: TGTGCCAGCAGCCAAGCCGGCAGGGGGCAGGGCTACACCTTC.

The chain links TRBV20-1 to TRBJ2-1; D uncertain. Trimming removed 3 bases from V and 10 bases from J, with 10 bases in between. This CDR3 is built from 11 residues. Germline CDR1 DFQATT, CDR2 SNEGSKA (reference sequence). DNA of the CDR3: TGCAGTGCTAGGCCATTTCGGGAGCAGTTCTTC. It yields the protein CSARPFREQFF.

The chain combines TRBV11-2 with TRBJ2-2; TRBD2 is a possible D gene (5 bases). Trimming removed 5 bases at V and 7 bases at J, with 17 bases between. This CDR3 is built from 15 residues. Germline lookup yields CDR1 SGHAT and CDR2 FQNNGV. The CDR3 is CASSPGGRLYGELFF. CDR3 DNA sequence: TGTGCCAGCAGCCCCGGCGGGCGACTCTACGGGGAGCTGTTTTTT.

This sequence joins TRBV5-1 and TRBJ2-3; tentative D call: TRBD1 (5 bases). The germline V gene encodes CDR1 SGHRS and CDR2 YFSETQ. With 5 bases removed from V and 0 bases from J, the gap between germline ends came to 13 bases. This CDR3 is 15 amino acids long. The CDR3 DNA follows: TGCGCCAGCAGACCAGGGTCGACTAGCACAGATACGCAGTATTTT. Translated: CASRPGSTSTDTQYF.

The chain employs TRBV6-6 and TRBJ2-5, with D possibly matching TRBD1 (6 bases). The CDR3 loop spans 16 amino acids. Germline loops: CDR1 MNHNY, CDR2 SVGAGI (reference sequence). V lost 4 bases, J lost 5 bases, and 20 bases lay in between. The CDR3 DNA reads TGTGCCAGCAGTTTAAGCCCCAGGGGAGATGAGGAGACCCAGTACTTC. Translation: CASSLSPRGDEETQYF.

Concerning this clone: Other DNA sequences of this sample code for an identical CDR3. The chain has TRBV11-3 and TRBJ2-7; the match to TRBD2 covers 11 bases. Looked up from germline, CDR1 is SGHNT and CDR2 is YENEEA. Trimming took 5 bases from V and 0 from J; bases not matched to a gene: 3. The CDR3 loop spans 15 amino acids. The DNA for the CDR3 is TGTGCCAGCAGCGCGACTAGCGGGAACTCCTACGAGCAGTACTTC. Translated, it gives CASSATSGNSYEQYF.

The rearrangement uses TRBV15 and TRBJ1-5, with D possibly matching TRBD1 (5 bases). CDR1 is LNHNV, CDR2 YYDKDF, per germline (reference sequence). Trimming stripped 4 bases from V and 0 bases from J, with 7 bases between. CDR3 length: 14 amino acids. In DNA, the CDR3 is TGTGCCACCAGCAATCAGGGTAGCAATCAGCCCCAGCATTTT. It yields the protein CATSNQGSNQPQHF.

V is TRBV4-1 and J is TRBJ2-1; TRBD2 might be the D (6 bases). The CDR3 has 16 amino acids. Trimming took off 4 bases at V and 1 base at J, with 14 bases between the two ends. Germline assignment: CDR1 MGHRA and CDR2 YSYEKL. CDR3 nucleotides: TGCGCCAGCAGCCGTTTAGAGCGGGCTTCCTACAATGAGCAGTTCTTC. This encodes CASSRLERASYNEQFF.

This chain joins TRBV7-2 and TRBJ1-5, with D tentatively TRBD1 (5 bases). CDR3 size: 14 residues. Trimming pared 5 bases from V and 2 bases from J, leaving 10 bases between. The V gene's germline CDR1 is SGHTA and CDR2 FQGNSA. The CDR3 region is CASSQVQGNQPQHF. For the CDR3, the DNA is TGTGCCAGCAGCCAGGTACAGGGCAATCAGCCCCAGCATTTT.

The gene calls are TRBV19 and TRBJ1-5; 9 nucleotides line up with TRBD1. V dropped 6 bases and J dropped 6; count of bases not matched to a gene: 0. The CDR3 runs 12 residues. CDR1 is LNHDA and CDR2 is SQIVND in the germline V gene (reference sequence). The CDR3 DNA sequence: TGTGCCAGTAGACAGGGGGCTCAGCCCCAGCATTTT. It yields the protein CASRQGAQPQHF.

This chain uses TRBV30 with TRBJ1-5; D unclear. CDR1 GTSNPN and CDR2 SVGIG come from the germline V gene (reference sequence). The CDR3 runs to 15 residues. V lost 0 bases to trimming and J lost 3 bases, with 12 bases between them. Here the CDR3 DNA reads TGTGCCTGGAGTGTACGGGGTGGAGACAATCAGCCCCAGCATTTT. It encodes CAWSVRGGDNQPQHF.

The rearrangement joins TRBV28 to TRBJ2-1, with 8 positions matching TRBD2. This CDR3 comprises 15 residues. V lost 7 bases and J lost 5; bases outside the gene matches: 10. The V gene's germline CDR1 is MDHEN and CDR2 SYDVKM. The CDR3 loop reads CASTGTRTFNNEQFF. The CDR3 DNA sequence: TGTGCCAGCACCGGGACTAGAACGTTCAACAATGAGCAGTTCTTC.

The table lists this clone with a count of one. The chain links TRBV5-6 to TRBJ2-7; 10 bases match TRBD2. The trim removed 1 base at V and 3 bases at J, leaving 1 base unmatched. CDR3 length: 14 amino acids. The germline V gene has CDR1 SGHDT and CDR2 YYEEEE. CDR3 coding DNA: TGTGCCAGCAGCTTGCGGACTAGCGGCTACGAGCAGTACTTC. Translated, it gives CASSLRTSGYEQYF.

The rearrangement joins TRBV29-1 to TRBJ1-1; D is ambiguous. The V end was cut by 2 bases, the J end by 2 bases, with 3 bases between. The CDR3 has 11 amino acids. CDR1 SQVTM and CDR2 ANQGSEA come from the germline V gene. This CDR3 is CSVEPNTEAFF. The DNA for the CDR3 is TGCAGCGTTGAACCTAACACTGAAGCTTTCTTT. The full variable domain, its missing parts supplied by reference TRBV29-1 and TRBJ1-1, is SAVISQKPSRDICQRGTSLTIQCQVDSQVTMMFWYRQQPGQSLTLIATANQGSEATYESGFVIDKFPISRPNLTFSTLTVSNMSPEDSSIYLCSVEPNTEAFFGQGTRLTVV.

This clone was observed once. The genes are TRBV28 and TRBJ2-1, with 7 bases identical to TRBD2. Germline CDR1 and CDR2: MDHEN and SYDVKM. V lost 0 bases and J lost 8; bases outside the gene matches: 7. The CDR3 spans 15 residues. Here the CDR3 reads CASSLWSGTLDEQFF. The CDR3 coding sequence is TGTGCCAGCAGTTTATGGAGCGGGACCTTGGATGAGCAGTTCTTC. Full variable domain (missing parts from reference TRBV28 and TRBJ2-1): DVKVTQSSRYLVKRTGEKVFLECVQDMDHENMFWYRQDPGLGLRLIYFSYDVKMKEKGDIPEGYSVSREKKERFSLILESASTNQTSMYLCASSLWSGTLDEQFFGPGTRLTVL.

The chain employs TRBV11-2 and TRBJ2-2; 15 nucleotides line up with TRBD2. J lost 6 bases, V lost 3 bases, and 11 bases had no gene match. CDR3 length: 19 residues. In germline, CDR1 is SGHAT, CDR2 FQNNGV. The CDR3 bases are TGTGCCAGCAGCTTTCTCAGGGGACTAGCGGGAGGTCTTGCCGGGGAGCTGTTTTTT. It yields the protein CASSFLRGLAGGLAGELFF.

This chain uses TRBV7-3 with TRBJ2-5; D might be TRBD2 (6 bases). Germline V lookup: CDR1 SGHTA, CDR2 FQGTGA. With 5 bases removed from V and 3 bases from J, the gap between germline ends came to 16 bases. The CDR3 contains 15 residues. The CDR3 nucleotides read TGTGCCAGCAGCAAGTCTAGCGCCGATGAAGAGACCCAGTACTTC. This gives the protein CASSKSSADEETQYF.

This chain connects TRBV4-2 to TRBJ1-2, with 8 positions matching TRBD1. Germline V gene sequence: CDR1 LGHNA, CDR2 YNFKEQ. The CDR3 has 15 amino acids. V shed 4 bases and J 8 bases; nucleotides not matched to a gene: 12. The CDR3 here is CASSLSRTGQSGYTF. CDR3 sequence (DNA): TGTGCCAGCAGCCTTTCTCGGACAGGGCAAAGCGGCTACACCTTC.

This sequence joins TRBV14 and TRBJ2-7; D gene uncertain. Per germline, CDR1 SGHDN and CDR2 FVKESK. V was cut by 1 base and J by 9 bases, with 10 bases left in between. There are 12 residues in the CDR3. The CDR3 loop reads CASSQARHRQYF. The CDR3 bases are TGTGCCAGCAGCCAAGCTAGGCATCGGCAGTACTTC.

This chain links TRBV29-1 with TRBJ2-5, with TRBD1 identical over 12 bases. Trimming cost V 6 bases and J 7 bases; bases outside gene matches: 12. CDR3 length: 15 amino acids. Germline assignment: CDR1 SQVTM and CDR2 ANQGSEA. The CDR3 nucleotides read TGCAGCGTGAGGGAGGGGACAGGGGGCGCGGGGACCCAGTACTTC. Amino acid sequence: CSVREGTGGAGTQYF.

This sequence joins TRBV11-2 and TRBJ1-2, with TRBD1 identical over 9 bases. Trimming cost V 3 bases and J 6 bases; bases outside gene matches: 2. Germline values: CDR1 SGHAT, CDR2 FQNNGV. The CDR3 length is 13 residues. CDR3 sequence: CASSLDRGDGYTF. The CDR3 DNA is TGTGCCAGCAGCTTGGACAGGGGAGATGGCTACACCTTC.

The chain recombines TRBV24-1 with TRBJ2-4, with 7 bases identical to TRBD1. Trimming cost V 5 bases and J 0 bases; bases outside gene matches: 6. This CDR3 region has 16 residues. In germline, CDR1 is KGHDR, CDR2 SFDVKD. CDR3 loop: CATSGGDRLAKNIQYF. CDR3 nucleotides: TGTGCCACCAGTGGAGGGGACAGACTAGCCAAAAACATTCAGTACTTC.

This clone was counted once. V gene TRBV6-1 combines with J gene TRBJ1-1; D might be TRBD1 (6 bases). Per the germline V gene, CDR1 is MNHNS and CDR2 is SASEGT. Trimming took 2 bases from V and 4 from J, leaving 11 bases between them. The CDR3 is 14 amino acids. In nucleotides, the CDR3 is TGTGCCAGCAGTGAACCCGAGACAGGCACTGAAGCTTTCTTT. Protein product: CASSEPETGTEAFF.